Listed below are T cell receptor beta chains from one sample, sequenced in a study of cytomegalovirus exposure and HLA in healthy donors. Measured with immunoSEQ multiplex PCR; TCRdb has only the in-frame clones, and not every one. The table shows about 130,000 clones, with roughly 91% occurring only once. Material: PBMCs. Source of these receptors: a man aged 25-40 years in good health and CMV-seronegative. CDR3s include the opening cysteine and the closing phenylalanine or tryptophan. The D gene is left open where the match is weak. A clone size is listed for some rows: how often the clone was seen (once, few, many), or a class if it is expanded.

d_call	v_call	j_call	clone_size	cdr3_aa	cdr3_nt
TRBD1	TRBV19	TRBJ1-2	-	CASSIFRGGSVNYGYTF	TGTGCCAGTAGTATCTTCCGAGGGGGCTCCGTTAACTATGGCTACACCTTC
TRBD1	TRBV5-1	TRBJ2-5	-	CASRTTGQGRETQYF	TGCGCCAGCAGAACCACCGGACAGGGAAGGGAGACCCAGTACTTC
TRBD1	TRBV27	TRBJ2-7	-	CAIGTGQFSEQYF	TGTGCCATCGGGACAGGGCAGTTCTCCGAGCAGTACTTC
TRBD1	TRBV19	TRBJ1-2	-	CASNSQGVGGYTF	TGTGCCAGTAACTCTCAGGGGGTAGGTGGCTACACCTTC
-	TRBV19	TRBJ2-1	once	CASSIAHGANEQFF	TGTGCCAGTAGTATAGCCCATGGAGCTAATGAGCAGTTCTTC
-	TRBV28	TRBJ2-7	few	CASSAGAFDEQYF	TGTGCCAGCAGTGCAGGTGCCTTTGACGAGCAGTACTTC
-	TRBV5-8	TRBJ2-4	-	CASRGAPENIQYF	TGTGCCAGCAGAGGGGCCCCGGAGAACATTCAGTACTTC
TRBD1	TRBV10-1	TRBJ1-5	-	CASSEGRTGQPQHF	TGCGCCAGCAGTGAGGGCAGGACAGGTCAGCCCCAGCATTTT
TRBD1	TRBV7-2	TRBJ1-1	-	CASTRGNRGWNTEAFF	TGTGCCAGCACCCGTGGAAACAGGGGGTGGAACACTGAAGCTTTCTTT
TRBD2	TRBV13	TRBJ2-3	-	CASSAGTRVDTQYF	TGTGCCAGCAGCGCGGGGACTAGGGTAGATACGCAGTATTTT
-	TRBV4-1	TRBJ1-6	-	CASSPRSVDSPLHF	TGCGCCAGCAGCCCACGATCGGTAGATTCACCCCTCCACTTT
TRBD1	TRBV6-6	TRBJ2-2	-	CASSPRTGNTGELFF	TGTGCCAGCAGCCCCCGGACAGGGAACACCGGGGAGCTGTTTTTT
-	TRBV2	TRBJ2-7	-	CASSGQGLHYEQYF	TGTGCCAGCAGTGGGCAGGGTCTCCACTACGAGCAGTACTTC